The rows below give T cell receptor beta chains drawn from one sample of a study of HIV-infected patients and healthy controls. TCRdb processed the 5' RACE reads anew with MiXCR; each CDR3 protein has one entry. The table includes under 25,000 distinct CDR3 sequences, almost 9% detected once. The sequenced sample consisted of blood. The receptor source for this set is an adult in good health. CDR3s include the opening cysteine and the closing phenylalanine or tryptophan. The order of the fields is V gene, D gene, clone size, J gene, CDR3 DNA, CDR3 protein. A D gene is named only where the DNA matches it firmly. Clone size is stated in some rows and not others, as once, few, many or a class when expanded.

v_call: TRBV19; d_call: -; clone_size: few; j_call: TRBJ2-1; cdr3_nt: TGTGCCAGTAGTATGAAAGGCAATACAGGTTTCTCCTACAATGAGCAGTTCTTC; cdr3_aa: CASSMKGNTGFSYNEQFF
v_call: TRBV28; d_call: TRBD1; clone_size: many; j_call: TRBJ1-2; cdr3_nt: TGTGCCAGCAGCCAAGGGGACAGGCTTGGCTATGGCTACACCTTC; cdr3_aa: CASSQGDRLGYGYTF
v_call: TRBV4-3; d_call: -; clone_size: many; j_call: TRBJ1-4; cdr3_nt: TGCGCCAGCAGCCAAGATTTTTTTGGTAATGAAAAACTGTTTTTT; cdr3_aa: CASSQDFFGNEKLFF
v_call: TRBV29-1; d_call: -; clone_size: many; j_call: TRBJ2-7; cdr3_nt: TGCAGCGTTGAAGATCGGCGGGAAAATGGCGAGCAGTACTTC; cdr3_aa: CSVEDRRENGEQYF
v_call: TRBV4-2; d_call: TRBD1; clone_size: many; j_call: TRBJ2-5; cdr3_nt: TGTGCCAGCAGCCAAGGGGACAGTCAAGAGACCCAGTACTTC; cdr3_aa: CASSQGDSQETQYF
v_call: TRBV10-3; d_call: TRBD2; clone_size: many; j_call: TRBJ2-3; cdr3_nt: TGTGCCATCAGCCGTGTCTCAAGCGGGCTAGCGGGAGCCCTCCCAGATACGCAGTATTTT; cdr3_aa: CAISRVSSGLAGALPDTQYF
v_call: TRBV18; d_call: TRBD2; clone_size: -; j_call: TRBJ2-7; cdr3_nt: TGTGCCAGCTCTAGCGGGGGGGCCTCCGAGCAGTACTTC; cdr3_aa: CASSSGGASEQYF
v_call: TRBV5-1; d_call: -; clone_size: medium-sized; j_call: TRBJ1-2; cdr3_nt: TGCGCCAGCAGCTTGGAAGGCAGGGGAGGCTATGGCTACACCTTC; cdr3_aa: CASSLEGRGGYGYTF
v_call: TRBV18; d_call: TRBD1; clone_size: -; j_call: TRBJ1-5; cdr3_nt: TGTGCCAGCTCAGGGGGACGACAGGGGTATAGCAATCAGCCCCAGCATTTT; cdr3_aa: CASSGGRQGYSNQPQHF
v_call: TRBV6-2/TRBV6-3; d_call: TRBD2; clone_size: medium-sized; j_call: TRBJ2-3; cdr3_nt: TGTGCCAGCAGCCGGGGGGAGAGCACAGATACGCAGTATTTT; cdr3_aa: CASSRGESTDTQYF
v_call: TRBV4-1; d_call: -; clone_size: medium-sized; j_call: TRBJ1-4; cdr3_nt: TGCGCCAGCAGCCAAGGATCAGCGGGAGGTGAAAAACTGTTTTTT; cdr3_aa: CASSQGSAGGEKLFF
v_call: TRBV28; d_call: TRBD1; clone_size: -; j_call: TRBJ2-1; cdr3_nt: TGTGCCAGCAGTTTTGCCGGGACAGGCTACAATGAGCAGTTCTTC; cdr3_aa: CASSFAGTGYNEQFF
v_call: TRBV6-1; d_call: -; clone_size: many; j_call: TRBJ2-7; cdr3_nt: TGTGCCACCATCGACCCGGAGAGGCACTTC; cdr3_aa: CATIDPERHF
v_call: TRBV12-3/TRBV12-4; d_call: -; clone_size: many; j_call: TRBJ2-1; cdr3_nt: TGTGCCAGCAGTCGACACGATAGCAATGAGCAGTTCTTC; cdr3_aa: CASSRHDSNEQFF
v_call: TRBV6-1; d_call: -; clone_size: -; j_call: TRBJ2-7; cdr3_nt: TGTGCCAGCCGGGACCCAGGGAGAGAGCAGTACTTC; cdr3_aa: CASRDPGREQYF
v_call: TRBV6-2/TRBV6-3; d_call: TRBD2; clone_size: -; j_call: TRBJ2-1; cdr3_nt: TGTGCCAGCAGAGATGTTAGCGGGAGCTCCTACAATGAGCAGTTCTTC; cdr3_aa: CASRDVSGSSYNEQFF
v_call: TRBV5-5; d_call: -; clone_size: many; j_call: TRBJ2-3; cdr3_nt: TGTGCCAGCAGCTTGCAGGGGTCAGATACGCAGTATTTT; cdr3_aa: CASSLQGSDTQYF
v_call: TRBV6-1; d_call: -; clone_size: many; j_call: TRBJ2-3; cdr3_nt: TGTGCCAGCAGTGATCGCGGGGCCCTCCCAGATACGCAGTATTTT; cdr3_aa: CASSDRGALPDTQYF
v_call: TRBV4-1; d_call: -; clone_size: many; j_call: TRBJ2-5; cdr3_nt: TGCGCCAGCAGCCAAGACAAGGGTTTGCCCTTATTCCAAGAGACCCAGTACTTC; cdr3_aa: CASSQDKGLPLFQETQYF
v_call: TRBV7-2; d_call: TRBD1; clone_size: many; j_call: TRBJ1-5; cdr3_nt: TGTGCCAGCAGCTTAGGACAGGGCTATAGCAATCAGCCCCAGCATTTT; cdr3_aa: CASSLGQGYSNQPQHF
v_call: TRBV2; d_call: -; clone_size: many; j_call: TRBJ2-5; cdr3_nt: TGTGCCAGCAGTCTTTACCGATATGCCTCCGGGGGCATCCAAGAGACCCAGTACTTC; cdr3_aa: CASSLYRYASGGIQETQYF
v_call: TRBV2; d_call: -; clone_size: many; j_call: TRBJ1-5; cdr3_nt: TGTGCCAGCACCCCTTGGGACGGTGACAATCAGCCCCAGCATTTT; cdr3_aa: CASTPWDGDNQPQHF
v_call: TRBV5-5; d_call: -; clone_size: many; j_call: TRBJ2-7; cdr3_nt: TGTGCCAGCAGCTTCCCTCAGGCTGCCCCGGAGCAGTACTTC; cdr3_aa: CASSFPQAAPEQYF
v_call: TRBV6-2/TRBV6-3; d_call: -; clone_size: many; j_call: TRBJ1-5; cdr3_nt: TGTGCCAGCAGTTACTCGACGGGGTGGCGTCAGAGCGACTCGTATAGCAATCAGCCCCAGCATTTT; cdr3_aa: CASSYSTGWRQSDSYSNQPQHF
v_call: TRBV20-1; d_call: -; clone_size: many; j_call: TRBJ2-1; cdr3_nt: TGCAGTGCTTCCCCTCGTTTTAGCGCCAATGAGCAGTTCTTC; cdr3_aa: CSASPRFSANEQFF
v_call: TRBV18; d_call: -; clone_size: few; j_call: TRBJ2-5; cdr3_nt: TGTGCCAGCTCACCACAGGACAGCCAGGAGACCCAGTACTTC; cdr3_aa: CASSPQDSQETQYF
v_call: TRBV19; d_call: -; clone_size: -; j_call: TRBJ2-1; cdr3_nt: TGTGCCAGTAGTATTGGGTTAGCGTTCTACAATGAGCAGTTCTTC; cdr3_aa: CASSIGLAFYNEQFF
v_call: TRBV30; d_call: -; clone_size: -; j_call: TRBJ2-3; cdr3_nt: TGTGCCTGGAGTATCGGACAGACCAAGACGCAGTATTTT; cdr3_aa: CAWSIGQTKTQYF
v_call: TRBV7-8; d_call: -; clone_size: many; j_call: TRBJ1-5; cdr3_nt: TGTGCCAGCAGCTTAGTGGCGGGGTACCCAAATCAGCCCCAGCATTTT; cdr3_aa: CASSLVAGYPNQPQHF
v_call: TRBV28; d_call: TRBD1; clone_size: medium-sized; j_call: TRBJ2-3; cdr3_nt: TGTGCCAGCAGTTTAAACAGGGGAACAGATACGCAGTATTTT; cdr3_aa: CASSLNRGTDTQYF
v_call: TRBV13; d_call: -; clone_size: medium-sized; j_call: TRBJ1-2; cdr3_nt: TGTGCCAGCAGCAATGCCGGGACAAGTCTAGGCTACACCTTC; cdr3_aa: CASSNAGTSLGYTF
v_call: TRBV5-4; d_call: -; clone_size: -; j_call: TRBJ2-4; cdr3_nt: TGTGCCAGCAGCTTGGACAAGGCCGGAGGAATTCAGTACTTC; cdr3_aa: CASSLDKAGGIQYF
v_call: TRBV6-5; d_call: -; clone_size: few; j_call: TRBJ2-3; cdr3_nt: TGTGCCAGCAGTCCTCGCGCGGGACCTACCTTCGGCACAGATACGCAGTATTTT; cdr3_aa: CASSPRAGPTFGTDTQYF
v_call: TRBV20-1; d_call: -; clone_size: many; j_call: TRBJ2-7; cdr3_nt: TGCAGTGCTAGTGCACCGGGACTGGCTCGTTTGGAGCAGTACTTC; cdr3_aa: CSASAPGLARLEQYF
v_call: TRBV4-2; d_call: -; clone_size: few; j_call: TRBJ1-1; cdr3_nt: TGTGCCAGCAGCCGAGAGACAGCCGGGAACACTGAAGCTTTCTTT; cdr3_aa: CASSRETAGNTEAFF
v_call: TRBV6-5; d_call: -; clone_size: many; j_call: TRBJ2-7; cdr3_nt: TGTGCCAGCAGTTACTGGGACGAGCAGTACTTC; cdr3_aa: CASSYWDEQYF
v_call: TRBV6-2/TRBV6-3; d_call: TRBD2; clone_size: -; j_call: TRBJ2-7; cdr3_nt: TGTGCCAGCAGCAAGCCGAGCGGGAGCTCCTACGAGCAGTACTTC; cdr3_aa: CASSKPSGSSYEQYF
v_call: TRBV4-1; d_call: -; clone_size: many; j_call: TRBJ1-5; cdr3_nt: TGCGCCAGCAGCCAAGATGACAGAAAAGGTCAGCCCCAGCATTTT; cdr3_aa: CASSQDDRKGQPQHF
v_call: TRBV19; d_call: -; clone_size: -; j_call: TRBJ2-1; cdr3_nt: TGTGCCAGTAGTGTAGGACCGGGGGAGCAGTTCTTC; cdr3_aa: CASSVGPGEQFF
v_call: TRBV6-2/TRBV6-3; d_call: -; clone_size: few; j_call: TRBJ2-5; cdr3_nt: TGTGCCAGCACTCACCTCGGGGGCCAAGAGACCCAGTACTTC; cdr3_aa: CASTHLGGQETQYF
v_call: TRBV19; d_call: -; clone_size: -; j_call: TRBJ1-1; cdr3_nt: TGTGCCAGTAGTCTGGGTCCCAACACTGAAGCTTTCTTT; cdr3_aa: CASSLGPNTEAFF
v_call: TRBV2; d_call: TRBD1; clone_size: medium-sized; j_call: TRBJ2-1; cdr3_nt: TGTGCCAGCAGGGGACAGGGTGTCAATGAGCAGTTCTTC; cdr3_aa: CASRGQGVNEQFF
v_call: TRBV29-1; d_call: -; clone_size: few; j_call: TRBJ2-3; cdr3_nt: TGCAGCGTACGGACACAACCTTACACAGATACGCAGTATTTT; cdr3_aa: CSVRTQPYTDTQYF
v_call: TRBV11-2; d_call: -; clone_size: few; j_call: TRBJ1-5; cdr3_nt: TGTGCCAGCAGCTTAGCGGGGGGAAACCAGCCCCAGCATTTT; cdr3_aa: CASSLAGGNQPQHF
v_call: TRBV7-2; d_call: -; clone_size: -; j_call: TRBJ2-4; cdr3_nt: TGTGCCAGCAGCTTAGGAATACAGGGGGGGGAACAGTACTTC; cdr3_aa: CASSLGIQGGEQYF
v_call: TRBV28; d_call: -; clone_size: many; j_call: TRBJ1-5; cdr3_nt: TGTGCCAGCAGTTCGGATGTTCAGCCCCAGCATTTT; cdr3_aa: CASSSDVQPQHF
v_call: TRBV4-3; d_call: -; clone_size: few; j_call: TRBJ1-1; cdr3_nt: TGCGCCAGCAGCCAAGACAGGGTAATGAACACTGAAGCTTTCTTT; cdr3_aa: CASSQDRVMNTEAFF
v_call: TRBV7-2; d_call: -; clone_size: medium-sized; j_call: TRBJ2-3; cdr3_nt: TGTGCCAGCAGCTTAGAAACGGGGGCCGATACGCAGTATTTT; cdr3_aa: CASSLETGADTQYF